Listed here are 19 T cell receptor beta chains from one sample, sequenced in a study of blood T cell repertoires in COVID-19 (dated by TCRdb to the early 2020s). The method behind the library was the immunoSEQ multiplex PCR assay. TCRdb took this table from immuneACCESS and kept in-frame rearrangements with V and J called. Such tables lack part of the clones; where checked against another copy, unresolved V genes explain under half of the gap, and the rest is unexplained. The sample table lists more than 85,000 clones, about 83% of them with a count of one. 9.9% of the sample comes from the top ten. Sequences were obtained from peripheral blood. These TCRs come from a man aged 40-50 years with active or convalescent COVID-19.

This clone was seen only once. This chain connects TRBV7-2 to TRBJ1-5, with TRBD1 matching over 9 bases. With 1 base clipped from V and 7 bases from J, the junction kept 8 bases outside the gene matches. The CDR3 consists of 16 residues. CDR1 is SGHTA and CDR2 is FQGNSA in the germline V gene. CDR3 in DNA: TGTGCCAGCAGCTTAGGCGGGGACAGGGTAGGGCAGCCCCAGCATTTT. This encodes CASSLGGDRVGQPQHF.

The chain couples TRBV11-1 to TRBJ1-6; weak D call: TRBD1 (6 bases). The V gene's germline CDR1 is SGHAT and CDR2 FQDESV (reference sequence). V lost 5 bases and J 4 bases, leaving 12 bases between the germline ends. The CDR3 runs 15 residues. Written as DNA, the CDR3 is TGTGCCAGCAGCCTTGGACAGAGGTATAATTCACCCCTCCACTTT. This gives the protein CASSLGQRYNSPLHF.

The rearrangement links TRBV10-2 to TRBJ2-3; 7 bases fit TRBD2. The germline V gene encodes CDR1 WSHSY and CDR2 SAAADI. The CDR3 covers 15 residues. The V and J ends lost 7 bases and 2 bases, in that order; junction bases with no gene match: 9. This CDR3 is CASTTGQRDTDTQYF. The CDR3 nucleotides read TGCGCCAGCACTACCGGCCAGCGGGACACAGATACGCAGTATTTT.

This chain connects TRBV16 to TRBJ1-6, with a possible D match to TRBD1 (5 bases). Germline CDR1 and CDR2: KGHSY and FQNENV. The CDR3 consists of 12 residues. The ends were cut back, 3 bases at V and 14 bases at J, with 11 bases in the middle. In DNA form, the CDR3 reads TGTGCCAGCAGCCAGACAGTACGATCCCTCCACTTT. Translating gives CASSQTVRSLHF.

J is TRBJ1-2 and V is TRBV6-2 or TRBV6-3; D is unclear. V was shortened by 2 bases and J by 2 bases, with 18 bases between the two germline ends. This CDR3 has 17 residues. The V gene's germline CDR1 is MNHEY and CDR2 SVGEGT. CDR3 nucleotide sequence: TGTGCCAGCAGTTACCCTCTACCCTCGACGGGAAACTATGGCTACACCTTC. This codes for CASSYPLPSTGNYGYTF.

This chain connects TRBV12-3 or TRBV12-4 to TRBJ1-6; D gene uncertain. Trimming removed 7 bases at V and 3 bases at J, with 7 bases between. This CDR3 has 13 amino acids. CDR3 DNA: TGTGCCAGCAACCGGGACTATAATTCACCCCTCCACTTT. Translating it yields CASNRDYNSPLHF.

The chain employs TRBV23-1 and TRBJ1-1; D is perhaps TRBD1 (5 bases). TRBV23-1 falls under the ORF class, with uncertain function. V lost 4 bases and J lost 4, with 13 bases in between. The CDR3 has 14 residues. CDR3 in amino acids: CASSPRRGCTEAFF. The DNA of the CDR3 is TGCGCCAGCAGTCCCCGCCGGGGGTGCACTGAAGCTTTCTTT.

V usage is TRBV9 and J usage is TRBJ2-5; TRBD1 is a possible D gene (5 bases). This CDR3 contains 15 residues. V shed 1 base and J shed 4 bases, with 14 bases lying between them. The V gene's germline CDR1 is SGDLS and CDR2 YYNGEE. DNA for the CDR3: TGTGCCAGCAGCGTAAGTCAGGGCGCAGGAGAGACCCAGTACTTC. This gives the protein CASSVSQGAGETQYF.

The CDR3 nucleotides read TGTGCCAGCAGCTTGGACAACATCGGGGAGACCCAGTACTTC. This encodes CASSLDNIGETQYF. The V call is TRBV7-9, the J call TRBJ2-5; maybe TRBD1 (5 bases). Germline V lookup: CDR1 SEHNR, CDR2 FQNEAQ (reference sequence). V lost 3 bases to trimming and J lost 5 bases, with 13 bases between them. The CDR3 totals 14 residues.

The chain links TRBV12-3 or TRBV12-4 to TRBJ1-1, with D uncertain. V was trimmed by 1 base and J by 0 bases, leaving 3 bases between them. CDR3 length equals 13 residues. CDR3 region: CASSLVVNTEAFF. CDR3 coding DNA: TGTGCCAGCAGTTTAGTAGTGAACACTGAAGCTTTCTTT.

V and J are TRBV6-2 or TRBV6-3 and TRBJ1-1; weak D call: TRBD1 (6 bases). Germline lookup yields CDR1 MNHEY and CDR2 SVGEGT. This CDR3 has 15 amino acids. V was shortened by 2 bases and J by 3 bases, with 13 bases between the two germline ends. CDR3 DNA: TGTGCCAGCAGTTACCTCATCAGGGGATACACTGAAGCTTTCTTT. Translation gives CASSYLIRGYTEAFF.

The chain carries TRBV29-1 and TRBJ1-2; D unresolved. V lost 4 bases to trimming and J lost 0 bases, with 3 bases between them. Germline V gives CDR1 SQVTM, CDR2 ANQGSEA. The CDR3 is 11 amino acids. The CDR3 DNA is TGCAGCGTTGTCTCTAACTATGGCTACACCTTC. Translation: CSVVSNYGYTF.

The chain links TRBV21-1 to TRBJ1-2; the listed D gene, TRBD1, was not tested against the DNA. TRBV21-1 is a recognized pseudogene. CDR3 length: 16 residues. The CDR3 sequence is CASSKSRLHTGHPRTF. CDR3 nucleotides: TGTGCCAGCAGCAAAAGTCGTCTTCATACAGGGCATCCCAGAACCTTC.

The CDR3 nucleotides are TGTGCCACCAGTATGGGGGGACTAGAGGAAGATACGCAGTATTTT. Translated, it gives CATSMGGLEEDTQYF. The chain is built from TRBV24-1 and TRBJ2-3, with TRBD2 matching 8 bases. Unmatched junction bases numbered 9, after V lost 6 bases and J lost 5 bases. The CDR3 is 15 amino acids. Germline V lookup: CDR1 KGHDR, CDR2 SFDVKD.

V gene TRBV11-2 combines with J gene TRBJ2-1, with D hard to call. The germline V gene has CDR1 SGHAT and CDR2 FQNNGV. The V end lost 3 bases, the J end lost 0 bases, and 6 bases lay between the germline ends. This CDR3 contains 14 residues. The CDR3: CASSFVSSYNEQFF. As DNA, the CDR3 is TGTGCCAGCAGCTTCGTTAGCTCCTACAATGAGCAGTTCTTC.

This chain connects TRBV19 to TRBJ1-5, with unresolved D. Trimming took off 1 base at V and 7 bases at J, with 11 bases between the two ends. This CDR3 comprises 14 residues. Germline lookup yields CDR1 LNHDA and CDR2 SQIVND (reference sequence). The CDR3 region is CASSIARNWQPQHF. DNA of the CDR3: TGTGCCAGTAGTATAGCTCGTAACTGGCAGCCCCAGCATTTT.

The chain carries TRBV6-1 and TRBJ2-7; D is possibly TRBD1 (5 bases). CDR1 and CDR2 from the germline V gene are MNHNS and SASEGT. Trimming stripped 3 bases from V and 5 bases from J, with 14 bases between. The CDR3 is 14 amino acids. CDR3 in amino acids: CASSDGREVDEQYF. The CDR3 coding sequence is TGTGCCAGCAGTGACGGCAGGGAAGTTGACGAGCAGTACTTC.

This clone was counted a few times. The chain is built from TRBV19 and TRBJ2-7; 9 nucleotides match TRBD1. The CDR3 totals 14 residues. The J segment lost 6 bases and the V segment lost 6 bases, leaving 9 bases of the junction unmatched. Germline V gene lookup returns CDR1 LNHDA and CDR2 SQIVND (reference sequence). The CDR3 DNA sequence: TGTGCCAGTAGCCCGTACAGGGGGCTTGGCGAGCAGTACTTC. This sequence encodes CASSPYRGLGEQYF.

This sequence joins TRBV6-6 and TRBJ2-3, with 10 bases that match TRBD2. This CDR3 is 17 amino acids long. J gave up 6 bases and V 5 bases, and 14 bases lay outside the gene matches. Per germline, CDR1 MNHNY and CDR2 SVGAGI (reference sequence). The CDR3 reads CASSQTLSGGARDTQYF. CDR3 sequence (DNA): TGTGCCAGCAGTCAAACCCTGAGCGGGGGGGCACGGGATACGCAGTATTTT.